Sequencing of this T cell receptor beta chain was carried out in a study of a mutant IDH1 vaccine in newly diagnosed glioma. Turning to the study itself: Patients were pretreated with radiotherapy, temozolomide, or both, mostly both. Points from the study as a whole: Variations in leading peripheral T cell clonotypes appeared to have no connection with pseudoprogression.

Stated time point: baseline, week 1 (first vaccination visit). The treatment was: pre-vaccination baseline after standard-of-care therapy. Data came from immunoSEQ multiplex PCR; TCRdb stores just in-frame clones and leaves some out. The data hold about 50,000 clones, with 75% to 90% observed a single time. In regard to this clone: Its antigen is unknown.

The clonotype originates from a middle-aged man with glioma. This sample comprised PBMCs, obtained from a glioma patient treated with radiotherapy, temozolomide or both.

CDR3 sequence reads: CASSEQGSAETQYF. The CDR3 DNA sequence: TGTGCCAGCAGTGAACAGGGCTCGGCAGAGACCCAGTACTTC. The chain couples TRBV6-1 to TRBJ2-5; the D gene is possibly TRBD1 (5 bases). The CDR3 runs 14 residues. V was clipped by 2 bases and J by 4 bases, with 11 bases between them. Germline values: CDR1 MNHNS, CDR2 SASEGT.